The next 17 T cell receptor beta chains were all read from a single sample in a study of blood T cell repertoires in COVID-19. The method was immunoSEQ multiplex PCR; TCRdb's version includes in-frame clones alone and lacks a portion of them. The sample has 190,000 or so clones; roughly 90% are singletons. Sequenced: peripheral blood. These receptor sequences come from a middle-aged man with acute or convalescent COVID-19.

The rearrangement uses TRBV19 and TRBJ1-4, with 8 bases fitting TRBD1. Germline lookup yields CDR1 LNHDA and CDR2 SQIVND (reference sequence). Trimming took 6 bases from V and 0 from J; bases not matched to a gene: 3. This CDR3 contains 15 residues. The CDR3 region is CASRGQGTTNEKLFF. The CDR3 DNA reads TGTGCCAGTAGAGGACAGGGCACAACTAATGAAAAACTGTTTTTT.

The rearrangement uses TRBV10-1 and TRBJ1-1, with TRBD1 as a possible D gene (5 bases). CDR1 WNHNN and CDR2 SYGVQD come from the germline V gene (reference sequence). Trimming shortened V by 5 bases and J by 1 base, and 8 bases separated the two germline ends. The CDR3 covers 13 residues. The DNA of the CDR3 is TGCGCCAGCAGTTTAGGGGCGAACACTGAAGCTTTCTTT. It codes for CASSLGANTEAFF.

This clone was recorded once. The chain combines TRBV6-5 with TRBJ2-7; TRBD1 agrees at 9 bases. The CDR3 is 15 residues long. CDR1 is MNHEY, CDR2 SVGAGI, per germline. V lost 5 bases to trimming and J lost 3 bases; unmatched junction nucleotides: 8. The CDR3 coding sequence is TGTGCCAGCAGTAAACCGGGACAGGGCCTCTACGAGCAGTACTTC. It encodes CASSKPGQGLYEQYF.

The chain joins TRBV6-6 to TRBJ2-5; 8 bases map to TRBD2. Losses at the gene ends were 8 bases for V and 4 bases for J; bases not matched to a gene: 9. The CDR3 covers 14 residues. The V gene's germline CDR1 is MNHNY and CDR2 SVGAGI (reference sequence). The CDR3 reads CASYHRGGPETQYF. The CDR3 coding sequence is TGTGCCAGCTACCACCGCGGGGGGCCAGAGACCCAGTACTTC.

CDR3 coding DNA: TGTGCCAGCAGCCAAGGGGACTCCTCCACAGATACGCAGTATTTT. Translation gives CASSQGDSSTDTQYF. The chain links TRBV7-3 to TRBJ2-3, with D perhaps TRBD2 (6 bases). Trimming stripped 5 bases from V and 2 bases from J, with 14 bases between. The CDR3 covers 15 residues. Germline lookup yields CDR1 SGHTA and CDR2 FQGTGA.

This clone has only a few counts. The V call is TRBV9, the J call TRBJ2-5; the match to TRBD2 covers 11 bases. The ends lost 2 bases at V and 5 bases at J; junction bases unmatched: 8. Germline values: CDR1 SGDLS, CDR2 YYNGEE. The CDR3 spans 16 residues. CDR3 sequence reads: CASSVSTGTSGETQYF. CDR3 sequence (DNA): TGTGCCAGCAGCGTCTCGACCGGGACTAGCGGCGAGACCCAGTACTTC.

In its sample, this clone was seen once. V is TRBV30 and J is TRBJ1-1; 11 bases are shared with TRBD1. V shed 2 bases, J shed 4 bases, and the junction held 3 bases outside the gene matches. Germline V CDR1 and CDR2: GTSNPN, SVGIG (reference sequence). The CDR3 is 14 amino acids. In DNA form, the CDR3 reads TGTGCCTGGAGTAGGGGGACAGGGGGCACTGAAGCTTTCTTT. Protein product: CAWSRGTGGTEAFF.

The chain has TRBV24-1 and TRBJ2-1; no clear D gene. The CDR3 has 12 amino acids. Germline V gives CDR1 KGHDR, CDR2 SFDVKD. Trimming took 3 bases from V and 7 from J, leaving 6 bases between them. The CDR3 loop reads CATSDDTNEQFF. CDR3 DNA: TGTGCCACCAGTGATGACACGAATGAGCAGTTCTTC.

J is TRBJ2-7 and V is TRBV12-3 or TRBV12-4; no firm D call. This CDR3 spans 12 amino acids. Between the trimmed V and J ends, which lost 4 bases and 6 bases, there was a span of 10 bases. This chain's CDR3 is CASSSYSSEQYF. CDR3 in DNA: TGTGCCAGCAGTTCTTATAGCTCCGAGCAGTACTTC.

The gene calls are TRBV5-5 and TRBJ2-6; the match to TRBD1 covers 7 bases. The junction had 7 bases not matched to a gene; V was cut back by 0 bases and J by 1 base. Germline CDR1 SGHKS, CDR2 YYEKEE (reference sequence). The CDR3 contains 18 residues. Written as DNA, the CDR3 is TGTGCCAGCAGCTTGGGGGCAGGGGGATGGTCTGGGGCCAACGTCCTGACTTTC. Encoded protein: CASSLGAGGWSGANVLTF.

The chain is built from TRBV19 and TRBJ1-1; D uncertain. V was shortened by 4 bases and J by 6 bases, with 18 bases between the two germline ends. Germline CDR1 LNHDA, CDR2 SQIVND (reference sequence). The CDR3 consists of 15 residues. The CDR3 sequence is CASSNSRLKFAEAFF. CDR3 nucleotide sequence: TGTGCCAGTAGTAACAGCAGGTTAAAGTTCGCTGAAGCTTTCTTT.

This clone was seen just once. The chain couples TRBV19 to TRBJ1-1; D not certain. This CDR3 has 13 amino acids. Germline CDR1 is LNHDA and CDR2 is SQIVND (reference sequence). Deletions cut 5 bases from V and 0 bases from J, with 7 bases between. CDR3 region: CASSYWLNTEAFF. The CDR3 coding sequence is TGTGCCAGTAGTTACTGGTTGAACACTGAAGCTTTCTTT.

The gene calls are TRBV10-1 and TRBJ2-1; no firm D call. The V gene's germline CDR1 is WNHNN and CDR2 SYGVQD (reference sequence). Trimming took off 6 bases at V and 7 bases at J, with 10 bases between the two ends. The CDR3 extends over 12 amino acids. This CDR3 is CASSLRWNEQFF. The CDR3 DNA sequence: TGCGCCAGCAGCCTGAGGTGGAATGAGCAGTTCTTC.

This rearrangement joins TRBV5-4 to TRBJ1-1; 8 bases are a match to TRBD1. This CDR3 has 14 residues. The germline V gene has CDR1 SGHNT and CDR2 YYREEE (reference sequence). V shed 4 bases, J shed 3 bases, and the junction held 5 bases outside the gene matches. This CDR3 reads CASSPPTGDTEAFF. The DNA for the CDR3 is TGTGCCAGCAGCCCGCCGACAGGGGACACTGAAGCTTTCTTT.

The V gene is TRBV30, the J gene TRBJ1-2; the match to TRBD1 covers 10 bases. The CDR3 length is 15 residues. The J segment lost 3 bases and the V segment lost 0 bases, leaving 4 bases of the junction unmatched. Germline assignment: CDR1 GTSNPN and CDR2 SVGIG (reference sequence). The CDR3 region is CAWSVLGQGYYGYTF. The CDR3 DNA follows: TGTGCCTGGAGTGTACTGGGACAGGGGTACTATGGCTACACCTTC.

The rearrangement joins TRBV19 to TRBJ2-7; tentatively, D is TRBD2 (6 bases). This CDR3 region has 13 residues. V was cut by 5 bases and J by 1 base, with 9 bases left in between. Germline V gene lookup returns CDR1 LNHDA and CDR2 SQIVND (reference sequence). The CDR3: CASSLRGSYEQYF. The CDR3 DNA is TGTGCCAGTAGTCTTCGGGGGTCCTACGAGCAGTACTTC. Looking up the rest from reference TRBV19 and TRBJ2-7 gives the full variable domain: DGGITQSPKYLFRKEGQNVTLSCEQNLNHDAMYWYRQDPGQGLRLIYYSQIVNDFQKGDIAEGYSVSREKKESFPLTVTSAQKNPTAFYLCASSLRGSYEQYFGPGTRLTVT.

The V call is TRBV18, the J call TRBJ2-5; 7 bases are a match to TRBD2. Germline CDR1 KGHSH, CDR2 LQKENI. V lost 2 bases and J lost 3; bases outside the gene matches: 3. The CDR3 loop spans 14 amino acids. CDR3 in DNA: TGTGCCAGCTCACCATGGGCGGGGGAAGAGACCCAGTACTTC. Protein product: CASSPWAGEETQYF.